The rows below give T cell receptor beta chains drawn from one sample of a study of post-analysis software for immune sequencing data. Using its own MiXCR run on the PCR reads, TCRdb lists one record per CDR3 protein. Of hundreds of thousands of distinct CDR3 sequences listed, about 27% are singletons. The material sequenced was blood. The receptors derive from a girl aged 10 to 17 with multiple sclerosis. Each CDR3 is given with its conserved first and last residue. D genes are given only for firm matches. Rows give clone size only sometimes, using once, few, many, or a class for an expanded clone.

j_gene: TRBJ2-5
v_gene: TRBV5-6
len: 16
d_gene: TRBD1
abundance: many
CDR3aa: CASSVDRGFRRETQYF
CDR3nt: TGTGCCAGCAGCGTAGACAGGGGATTTAGGCGGGAGACCCAGTACTTC

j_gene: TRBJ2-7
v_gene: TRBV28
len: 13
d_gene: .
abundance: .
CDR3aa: CASRQNWRYEQYF
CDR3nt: TGTGCCAGCAGACAAAATTGGCGCTACGAGCAGTACTTC

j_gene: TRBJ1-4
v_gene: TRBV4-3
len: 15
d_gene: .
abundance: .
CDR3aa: CASSQDTGIGEKLFF
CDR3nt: TGCGCCAGCAGCCAAGATACGGGGATTGGGGAAAAACTGTTTTTT

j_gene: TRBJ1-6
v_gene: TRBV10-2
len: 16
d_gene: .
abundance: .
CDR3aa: CASSGGHHSYNSPLHF
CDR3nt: TGCGCCAGCAGCGGGGGACACCACTCCTATAATTCACCCCTCCACTTT

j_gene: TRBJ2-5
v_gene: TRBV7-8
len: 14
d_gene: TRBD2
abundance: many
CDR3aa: CASSLGTSGQTQYF
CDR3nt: TGTGCCAGCAGTTTAGGGACTAGCGGGCAGACCCAGTACTTC

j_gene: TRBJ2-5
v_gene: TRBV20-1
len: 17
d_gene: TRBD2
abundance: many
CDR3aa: CSARDPGLAAYQETQYF
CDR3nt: TGCAGTGCTAGAGATCCGGGACTAGCGGCGTACCAAGAGACCCAGTACTTC

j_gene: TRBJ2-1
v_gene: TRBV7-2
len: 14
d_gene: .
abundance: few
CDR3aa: CASRSEPRNNEQFF
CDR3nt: TGTGCCAGCAGGAGCGAGCCGAGAAACAATGAGCAGTTCTTC

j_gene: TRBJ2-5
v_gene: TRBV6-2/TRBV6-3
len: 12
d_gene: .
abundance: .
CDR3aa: CASSIRLETQYF
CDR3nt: TGTGCCAGCAGCATCCGCCTAGAGACCCAGTACTTC

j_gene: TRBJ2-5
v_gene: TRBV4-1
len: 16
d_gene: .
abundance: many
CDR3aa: CASSPLAARLQETQYF
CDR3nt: TGCGCCAGCAGCCCTTTAGCGGCTAGACTACAAGAGACCCAGTACTTC

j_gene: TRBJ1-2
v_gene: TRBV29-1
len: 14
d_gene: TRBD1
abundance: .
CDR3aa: CSVNVPGQIYGYTF
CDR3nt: TGCAGCGTTAATGTACCGGGACAGATCTATGGCTACACCTTC

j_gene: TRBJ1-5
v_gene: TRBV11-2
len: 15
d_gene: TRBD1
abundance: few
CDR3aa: CASSLGQGRNQPQHF
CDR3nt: TGTGCCAGCAGCTTAGGACAGGGGAGGAATCAGCCCCAGCATTTT

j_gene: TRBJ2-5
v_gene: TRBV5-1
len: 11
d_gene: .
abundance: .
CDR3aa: CASAAWETQYF
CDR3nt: TGCGCCAGCGCGGCTTGGGAGACCCAGTACTTC

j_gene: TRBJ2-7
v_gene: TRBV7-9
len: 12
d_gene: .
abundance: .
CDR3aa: CAIADSSYEQYF
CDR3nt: TGTGCCATCGCGGACTCGTCCTACGAGCAGTACTTC

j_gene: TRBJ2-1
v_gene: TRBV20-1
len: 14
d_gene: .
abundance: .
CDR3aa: CSARDPAGHNEQFF
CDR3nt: TGCAGTGCTAGAGATCCGGCGGGGCACAATGAGCAGTTCTTC

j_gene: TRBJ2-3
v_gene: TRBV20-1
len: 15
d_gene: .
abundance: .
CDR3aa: CSAREGSGPSGTQYF
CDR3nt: TGCAGTGCTAGAGAGGGGTCGGGACCCTCGGGTACGCAGTATTTT

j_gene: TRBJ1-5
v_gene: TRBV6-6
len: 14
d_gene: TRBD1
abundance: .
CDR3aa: CASGRTGRNQPQHF
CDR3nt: TGTGCCAGCGGACGGACAGGGCGCAATCAGCCCCAGCATTTT

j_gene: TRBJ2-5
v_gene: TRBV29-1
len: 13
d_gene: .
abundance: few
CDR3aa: CSIIQRRDETQYF
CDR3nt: TGCAGCATCATCCAACGGCGAGATGAGACCCAGTACTTC

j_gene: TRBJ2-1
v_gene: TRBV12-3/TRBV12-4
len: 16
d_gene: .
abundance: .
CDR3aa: CASSLHRGLGANEQFF
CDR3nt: TGTGCCAGCAGTCTCCACCGGGGCCTGGGCGCCAATGAGCAGTTCTTC

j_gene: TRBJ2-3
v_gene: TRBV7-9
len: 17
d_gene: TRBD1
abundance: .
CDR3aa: CASSPGTGDRDLYTQYF
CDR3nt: TGTGCCAGCAGCCCCGGGACGGGGGACAGGGACCTATATACGCAGTATTTT

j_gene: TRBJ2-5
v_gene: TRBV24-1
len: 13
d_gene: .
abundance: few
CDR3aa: CATSDHRVETQYF
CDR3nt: TGTGCCACCAGTGATCACCGGGTGGAGACCCAGTACTTC

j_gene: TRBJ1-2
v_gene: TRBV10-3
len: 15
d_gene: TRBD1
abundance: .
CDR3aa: CAISPRTGGIGGYTF
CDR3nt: TGTGCCATCAGCCCAAGGACAGGGGGGATTGGTGGCTACACCTTC

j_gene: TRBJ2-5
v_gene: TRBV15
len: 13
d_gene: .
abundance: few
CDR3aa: CATSSGPMETQYF
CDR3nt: TGTGCCACCAGCAGCGGCCCAATGGAGACCCAGTACTTC

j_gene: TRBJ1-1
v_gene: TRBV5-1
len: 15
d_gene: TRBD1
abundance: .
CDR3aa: CACSWTGQPNTEAFF
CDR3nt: TGCGCCTGCAGCTGGACGGGACAGCCGAACACTGAAGCTTTCTTT